This record looks at one T cell receptor (beta chain) sequence and its context. The antigen is undetermined. Autoimmune disease history or systemic immunosuppression led to patients being barred. Blood sampling was done at baseline, cycle 4 day 1, and cycle 7 day 1. Germline V gene lookup returns CDR1 SGHTS and CDR2 YDEGEE. Trimming stripped 3 bases from V and 4 bases from J, with 22 bases between. The CDR3 consists of 18 residues. The sample is drawn from a study of OX40 agonist ivuxolimab in advanced cancers. As for the study in general: Among those treated, three patients had partial responses, one with hepatocellular carcinoma and two with cutaneous melanoma.

TCRdb keeps only in-frame clones here, not all; method: immunoSEQ multiplex PCR. The sample holds approximately 62,000 clones; approximately 86% are singletons and the top ten take roughly 5%. Study-wide results and limits: Part of the nonresponder group also had normalized T-cell clonal expansion that was low.

This chain uses TRBV5-8 with TRBJ2-2, with D perhaps matching TRBD2 (7 bases). This TCR came from an adult with an advanced solid tumor such as melanoma, head and neck, liver or kidney cancer. The sample in question was CD4+ or CD8+ T cells sorted from blood, obtained in a trial of the OX40 agonist ivuxolimab. CDR3 in amino acids: CASSSTEGGGLLTGELFF. The CDR3 DNA reads TGTGCCAGCAGCTCCACGGAGGGGGGGGGACTACTCACCGGGGAGCTGTTTTTT.